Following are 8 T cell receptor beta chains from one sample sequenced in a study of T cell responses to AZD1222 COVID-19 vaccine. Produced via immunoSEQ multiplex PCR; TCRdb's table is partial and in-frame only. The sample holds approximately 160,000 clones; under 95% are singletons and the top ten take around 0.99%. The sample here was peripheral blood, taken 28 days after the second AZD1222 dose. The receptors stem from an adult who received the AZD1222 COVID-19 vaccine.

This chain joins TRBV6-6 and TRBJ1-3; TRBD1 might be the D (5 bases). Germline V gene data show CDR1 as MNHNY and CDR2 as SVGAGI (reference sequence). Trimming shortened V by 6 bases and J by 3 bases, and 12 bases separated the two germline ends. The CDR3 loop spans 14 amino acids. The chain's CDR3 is CASSQDSFGNTIYF. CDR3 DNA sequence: TGTGCCAGCAGCCAAGACAGCTTTGGAAACACCATATATTTT.

The CDR3 spells CASSSDGTGAYNEQFF. In DNA, the CDR3 is TGCGCCAGCAGCTCGGATGGGACAGGGGCGTACAATGAGCAGTTCTTC. The chain links TRBV5-1 to TRBJ2-1; TRBD1 agrees at 10 bases. The CDR3 extends over 16 amino acids. Germline V gene data show CDR1 as SGHRS and CDR2 as YFSETQ. With V trimmed by 3 bases and J by 4 bases, 7 bases remained unmatched.

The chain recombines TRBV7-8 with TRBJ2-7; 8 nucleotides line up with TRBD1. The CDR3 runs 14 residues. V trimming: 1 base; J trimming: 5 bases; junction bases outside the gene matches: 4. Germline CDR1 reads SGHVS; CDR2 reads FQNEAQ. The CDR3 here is CASSLEQGEDEQYF. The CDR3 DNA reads TGTGCCAGCAGCTTAGAACAGGGGGAGGACGAGCAGTACTTC.

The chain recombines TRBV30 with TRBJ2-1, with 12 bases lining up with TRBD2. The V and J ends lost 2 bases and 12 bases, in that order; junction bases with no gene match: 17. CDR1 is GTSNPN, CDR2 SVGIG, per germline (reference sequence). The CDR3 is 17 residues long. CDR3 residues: CAWSSVRASGGELVQFF. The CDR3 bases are TGTGCCTGGAGTAGTGTTAGGGCTAGCGGGGGGGAGTTAGTGCAGTTCTTC.

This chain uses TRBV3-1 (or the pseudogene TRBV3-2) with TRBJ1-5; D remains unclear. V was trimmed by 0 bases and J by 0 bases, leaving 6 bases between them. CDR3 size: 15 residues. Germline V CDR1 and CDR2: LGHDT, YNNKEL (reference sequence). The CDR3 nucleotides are TGTGCCAGCAGCCAAGACCCTCATAGCAATCAGCCCCAGCATTTT. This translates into CASSQDPHSNQPQHF.

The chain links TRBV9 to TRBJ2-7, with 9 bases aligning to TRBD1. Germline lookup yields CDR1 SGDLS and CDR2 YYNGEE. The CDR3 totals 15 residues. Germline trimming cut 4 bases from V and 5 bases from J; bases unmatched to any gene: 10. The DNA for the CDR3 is TGTGCCAGCAGCCCCCGGACAGGGGAAGACGACGAGCAGTACTTC. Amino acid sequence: CASSPRTGEDDEQYF.

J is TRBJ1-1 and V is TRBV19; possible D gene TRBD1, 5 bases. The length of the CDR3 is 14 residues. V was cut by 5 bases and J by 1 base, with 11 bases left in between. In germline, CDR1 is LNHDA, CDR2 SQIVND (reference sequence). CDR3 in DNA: TGTGCCAGTAGTTGGGGGGACCCGAACACTGAAGCTTTCTTT. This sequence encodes CASSWGDPNTEAFF. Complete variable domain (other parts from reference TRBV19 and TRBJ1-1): DGGITQSPKYLFRKEGQNVTLSCEQNLNHDAMYWYRQDPGQGLRLIYYSQIVNDFQKGDIAEGYSVSREKKESFPLTVTSAQKNPTAFYLCASSWGDPNTEAFFGQGTRLTVV.

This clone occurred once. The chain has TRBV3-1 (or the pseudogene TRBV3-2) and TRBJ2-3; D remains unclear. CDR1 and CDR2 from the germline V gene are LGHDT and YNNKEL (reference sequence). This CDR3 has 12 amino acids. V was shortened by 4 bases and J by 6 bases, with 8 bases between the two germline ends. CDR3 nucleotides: TGTGCCAGCAGCCCCCCGCGGGATACGCAGTATTTT. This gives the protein CASSPPRDTQYF.